The 7 T cell receptor beta chains below were found in one sample sequenced in a study of CD8 T cells in Susac syndrome. Reverse transcription used about 0.45 to 1 ug RNA and random hexamers. TCRdb re-analysed the immunoSEQ multiplex PCR reads in MiXCR, keeping a single row per CDR3 protein. The data contain 71,000 or so distinct CDR3 sequences, approximately 93% of them singletons. Sequencing was carried out using CD4+ T cells from PBMCs. The receptors were gathered from a human donor with Susac syndrome.

This rearrangement joins TRBV30 to TRBJ1-5; D perhaps matches TRBD1 (6 bases). The CDR3 has 13 amino acids. CDR1 is GTSNPN, CDR2 SVGIG, per germline (reference sequence). The V end was cut by 2 bases, the J end by 9 bases, with 14 bases between. The CDR3 spells CAWSYDRPMPQHF. The CDR3 region has the DNA TGTGCCTGGAGTTACGACAGGCCAATGCCCCAGCATTTT.

The CDR3 here is CASSMGIGANTGELFF. Here the CDR3 DNA reads TGTGCCAGTAGTATGGGGATCGGGGCGAACACCGGGGAGCTGTTTTTT. The gene calls are TRBV19 and TRBJ2-2, with D possibly being TRBD2 (5 bases). The V gene's germline CDR1 is LNHDA and CDR2 SQIVND (reference sequence). Between the trimmed V and J ends, which lost 3 bases and 0 bases, there was a span of 11 bases. The CDR3 runs 16 residues. The full variable domain, its missing parts supplied by reference TRBV19 and TRBJ2-2, is DGGITQSPKYLFRKEGQNVTLSCEQNLNHDAMYWYRQDPGQGLRLIYYSQIVNDFQKGDIAEGYSVSREKKESFPLTVTSAQKNPTAFYLCASSMGIGANTGELFFGEGSRLTVL.

The CDR3 DNA is TGTGCCAGCAGTCCTAGCGGGGGAAAGGGAGATACGCAGTATTTT. Amino acids: CASSPSGGKGDTQYF. The rearrangement uses TRBV28 and TRBJ2-3, with 10 bases aligning to TRBD2. J was trimmed by 5 bases and V by 5 bases; bases with no gene match: 7. Germline-derived CDR1 and CDR2 are MDHEN and SYDVKM. This CDR3 has 15 residues. Filled out from reference TRBV28 and TRBJ2-3, the complete variable domain reads DVKVTQSSRYLVKRTGEKVFLECVQDMDHENMFWYRQDPGLGLRLIYFSYDVKMKEKGDIPEGYSVSREKKERFSLILESASTNQTSMYLCASSPSGGKGDTQYFGPGTRLTVL.

This clonotype was observed once. The rearrangement links TRBV28 to TRBJ1-2; unclear D gene. The CDR3 contains 11 residues. The V gene lost 3 bases and the J gene lost 5 bases, with 4 bases spanning the gap. Germline CDR1 MDHEN, CDR2 SYDVKM. CDR3 coding DNA: TGTGCCAGCAGTTTTCGGTATGGCTACACCTTC. This codes for CASSFRYGYTF.

This chain joins TRBV5-1 and TRBJ2-7; 9 bases are shared with TRBD1. Germline loops: CDR1 SGHRS, CDR2 YFSETQ. The length of the CDR3 is 13 residues. V shed 2 bases, J shed 5 bases, and the junction held 2 bases outside the gene matches. In nucleotides, the CDR3 is TGCGCCAGCAGCTTCCGGGACAGGGACGAGCAGTACTTC. Its protein product is CASSFRDRDEQYF.

V usage is TRBV20-1 and J usage is TRBJ2-3; no definite D call. The CDR3 runs to 11 residues. Trimming pared 8 bases from V and 1 base from J, leaving 7 bases between. Per the germline V gene, CDR1 is DFQATT and CDR2 is SNEGSKA (reference sequence). This chain's CDR3 is CSPTGTDTQYF. The CDR3, as DNA: TGCAGTCCCACAGGCACAGATACGCAGTATTTT.

J is TRBJ2-2 and V is TRBV6-5; D is uncertain. Germline CDR1 reads MNHEY; CDR2 reads SVGAGI. The CDR3 runs to 15 residues. Trimming stripped 5 bases from V and 6 bases from J, with 16 bases between. CDR3: CASSRTGLDPGELFF. For the CDR3, the DNA is TGTGCCAGCAGTCGGACGGGTTTGGATCCCGGGGAGCTGTTTTTT.